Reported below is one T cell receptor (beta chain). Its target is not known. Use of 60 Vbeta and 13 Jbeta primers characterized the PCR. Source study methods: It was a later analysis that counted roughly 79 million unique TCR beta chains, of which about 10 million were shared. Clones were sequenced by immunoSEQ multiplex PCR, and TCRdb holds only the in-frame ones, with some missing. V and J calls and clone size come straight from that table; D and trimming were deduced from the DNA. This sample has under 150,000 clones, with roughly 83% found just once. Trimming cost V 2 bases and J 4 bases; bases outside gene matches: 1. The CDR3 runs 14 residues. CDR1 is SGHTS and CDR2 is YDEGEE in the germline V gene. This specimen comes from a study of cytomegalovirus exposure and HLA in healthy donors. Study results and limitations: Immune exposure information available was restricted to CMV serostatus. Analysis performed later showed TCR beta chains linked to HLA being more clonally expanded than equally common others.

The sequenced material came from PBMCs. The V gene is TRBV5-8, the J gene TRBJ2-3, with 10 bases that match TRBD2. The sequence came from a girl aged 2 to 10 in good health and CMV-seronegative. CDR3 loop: CASSLAGGADTQYF. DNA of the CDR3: TGTGCCAGCAGCTTAGCGGGAGGGGCAGATACGCAGTATTTT.